The present TCR beta chain was sequenced within a study of cytomegalovirus exposure and HLA in healthy donors (dated by TCRdb to about 2017). About the investigation overall: According to an earlier analysis of 587 of the donors, some 180 million T cells yielded 117 million unique TCR beta sequences and about 280 Gb of sequence data. In addition to the first cohort of roughly 700 subjects, a separate validation cohort of approximately 110 different subjects was used. The study aimed to test whether signatures of past pathogen exposure could be identified by cataloging public T cell receptors. The study profiled the T cell repertoires of 500 to 800 subjects by immunosequencing and related them to cytomegalovirus serostatus. An early release that covered more than 550 HLA-typed donors contained approximately 290 gigabases of sequencing data and tens of millions of unique TCR sequences. A later analysis re-examined previously published TCR beta repertoires from around 670 donors and added high-resolution HLA genotyping to investigate patterns of TCR occurrence. Of the 350 to 450 genotyped donors, around 81% fell in the genetic ancestry cluster associated with self-reported Caucasian donors. To predict cytomegalovirus infection status, the study combined high-throughput TCR immunosequencing, statistical association of individual TCRs with disease status, and machine learning. Four to six DR-DQ haplotypes were handled as single units for association and clustering, since linkage in the cohort was strong. Rather than using new phenotypic data, the later analysis identified candidate immune exposures from TCR beta sequences and from how often those sequences occurred across donors. A later genetic analysis used genome-wide SNP genotypes for 398 of the 666 donors, treating that subset as a discovery cohort. HLA typing covered class I and class II loci at four-digit resolution. In an earlier analysis of 587 of the donors, high-throughput TCR beta sequencing was used to judge whether each TCR beta V gene segment behaved as functional or pseudogenic. The number of donors typed differed by locus, with roughly 620-630 for A, B, C, DRB1 and DQB1, roughly 550 for DQA1, 606 for DPA1, and under 490 for DPB1. Every discovery cohort repertoire had been produced on one sequencing platform. Across 398 genotyped donors of the cohort, an average of roughly 230,000 unique TCR beta nucleotide sequences per donor were sequenced, and around 20% of those sequences were non-productive. Donor age, sex, ethnicity and CMV serostatus were collected together with the repertoire data. What the work shows at the level of the full study, not this receptor alone: In a later analysis, most CMV-associated TCR beta chains were found to appear HLA-restricted, with HLA associations seemingly driven largely by CMV exposure. In a later analysis, the rate of TCR association differed among HLA loci, with DRB1 alleles having the most associated TCRs and HLA-C alleles having the fewest. When HLA alleles, especially DR and DQ, strongly co-occurred, attributing TCR associations to individual alleles was difficult. In a later genetic analysis, a missense DCLRE1C variant was associated with V-gene and J-gene trimming of TCR beta chains, and the association was replicated in an independent cohort. Several of the top co-occurrence clusters appeared to be linked to parvovirus B19, influenza, CMV and Epstein-Barr virus, according to a later analysis. A further reported finding was that TCR beta sequences accurately predicted the HLA-A and HLA-B alleles for most subjects in the first cohort. The cohort was sequenced for TCR beta chains only, and without alpha or paired-chain data the features that could be detected were limited. In an earlier analysis of over 550 of the donors, most TCR beta V segments were observed in productive rearrangements about 90% or about 30% of the time, broadly matching IMGT annotations. Correlated functional status among segregating V segments might reflect linkage disequilibrium, but an unknown experimental factor could not be ruled out. According to a later genetic analysis, donors in an Asian-associated ancestry cluster had fewer N-insertions in productive TCRs than the approximately 700-donor mean. Most TCR sequences were observed very rarely across donors, whereas some public TCRs were present in many individuals. Immune exposure information for the cohort was limited to CMV serostatus. At a false discovery rate of 0.05, a later analysis linked 15,000 to 20,000 TCR beta sequences to specific HLA alleles. Presence/absence analyses assumed roughly uniform sequencing depth across donors, an assumption that may not hold. In both the original and validation cohorts, the classifier was reported to diagnose cytomegalovirus status with high specificity and sensitivity. In vitro tests confirmed that a few of the cytomegalovirus-associated TCR beta chains recognize cytomegalovirus antigens. In a later analysis, HLA-associated TCR beta chains showed more clonal expansion and lower generation probabilities than non-associated chains that were equally common. According to the authors, the approach could potentially be generalized to other disease states and immunological phenotypes. The earlier analysis of about 600 of the donors excluded approximately 17 rarely observed V segments, including chromosome 9 orphons, because counts were too low. The study gave a list of 150 to 200 TCR beta chains associated with cytomegalovirus. The 87-base-pair reads could not distinguish some IMGT-functional V segments, including TRBV6-2 and TRBV6-3, so those segments were excluded. Because HLA typing was unavailable for some donors at each locus, only the typed subset was used in association tests. A group of highly shared sequence variants was considered likely to be a technical artifact of the sequencing pipeline.

This clone was counted only a few times. The antigen it recognizes is unknown. No much larger clone exists at a distance of one base, and base qualities are not known. The cohort consisted of some 670 healthy bone marrow donors. Cohort members were all nominally healthy when sampled, although unrecorded immune exposures were likely present. The donor tested CMV seropositive and was one of the 289 seropositive cohort members. Each donor provided a peripheral blood sample, and peripheral blood mononuclear cells were used for TCR beta sequencing. Genomic DNA extraction from the blood cell samples was performed with the Qiagen DNeasy Blood Extraction Kit. The library came from the immunoSEQ multiplex PCR assay. The multiplex PCR relied on a mix of 60 forward primers for TCR Vbeta segments and 13 reverse primers for TCR Jbeta segments. The CDR3 region of rearranged TCR beta genes was amplified from genomic DNA with a multiplex PCR assay. On the Illumina HiSeq System, the amplified TCR beta libraries were sequenced as 87-base-pair reads. The original methods were these. A later analysis tallied 80 million to 95 million unique TCR beta chains across the 700 or so repertoires, and 10 million to 11 million of those chains were shared by two or more donors. A nearest-neighbor algorithm error-corrected the raw reads and collapsed the reads into unique sequences, merging closely related sequences to remove PCR and sequencing errors. V, D and J gene segments were assigned by aligning CDR3 sequences to IMGT reference sequences. Each retained sequence needed at least a six-nucleotide match to both a V gene segment and a J gene segment. A rearrangement counted as productive if the CDR3 had no stop codons and remained in frame with V and J, and every other rearrangement counted as non-productive. CDR3 was defined according to IMGT convention as the region running from the second conserved V-encoded cysteine to the conserved J-encoded phenylalanine. In an earlier analysis of some 550 of the donors, sequences lacking an unambiguous match to a single V gene segment were excluded. An earlier analysis of 550 to 650 of the donors classified V segments as functional when productive rearrangements were above 56.7% and as segregating when the standard deviation between donors was above 5%. A statistical classification framework was built for diagnosing cytomegalovirus status from the catalog of TCR beta chain sequences. In a later analysis, TCR nucleotide sequences were compared against IMGT/GENE-DB human TR gene sequences so that V and J genes could be assigned. In a later analysis, CDR3 sequences and most-parsimonious VDJ recombination scenarios were assigned using the TCRdist pipeline. In a later analysis, each TCR beta chain was defined by its CDR3 amino acid sequence together with its V-gene family, and reads without a unique V-gene family were excluded. A later analysis removed 450 to 600 highly shared, low-generation-probability nucleotide sequences to deal with suspected cross-contamination and a sequencing artifact. For each public chain, a later analysis derived a clonal expansion index from normalized ranks of inferred template counts within each repertoire. In a later analysis, generation probabilities were computed using a VDJ recombination model fitted to out-of-frame rearrangements, and the results were checked against IGoR. A later analysis scored TCR-TCR, TCR-HLA and TCR-CMV co-occurrence with hypergeometric tests, applying a repertoire-size bias correction to TCR pairs. A later analysis estimated false discovery rates by permuting HLA or CMV assignments 20 times. A later analysis grouped co-occurring TCRs with DBSCAN, adding TCRdist sequence similarity when clustering within HLA-allele-positive subsets. Repertoires with fewer than 30,000 or more than 120,000 public chains were left out of co-occurrence clustering, as were five repertoires with anomalous nucleotide sharing. Here the immuneACCESS table is served through TCRdb, limited to in-frame sequences with V and J called. Missing clones are a known gap in these copies; in checked studies unresolved V genes cover under half, and the rest lacks a known reason. The V and J calls and clone size are taken from that table; D and trimming were inferred from the DNA. Across this sample there are approximately 85,000 clones, with 62% seen only once. Around 5.5% of the sample comes from the top ten.

CDR1 and CDR2 (MGHDK, SYGVNS) derive from the germline V gene. Unmatched junction bases come to 3, with V trimmed by 3 bases and J by 2 bases. The CDR3 spans 15 residues, from the cysteine through the phenylalanine. Only the CDR3 DNA is retained, 45 bases long and in frame from the first base. The sequence joins TRBV25-1 to TRBJ2-7; a stretch of 11 junction bases matches TRBD2. Sequencing was carried out using PBMCs. The receptor was isolated from a woman in her twenties or thirties in good health and CMV-seropositive. The CDR3: CASSDHSGGAYEQYF. The DNA is as follows: TGTGCCAGCAGTGATCATAGCGGGGGGGCCTACGAGCAGTACTTC.